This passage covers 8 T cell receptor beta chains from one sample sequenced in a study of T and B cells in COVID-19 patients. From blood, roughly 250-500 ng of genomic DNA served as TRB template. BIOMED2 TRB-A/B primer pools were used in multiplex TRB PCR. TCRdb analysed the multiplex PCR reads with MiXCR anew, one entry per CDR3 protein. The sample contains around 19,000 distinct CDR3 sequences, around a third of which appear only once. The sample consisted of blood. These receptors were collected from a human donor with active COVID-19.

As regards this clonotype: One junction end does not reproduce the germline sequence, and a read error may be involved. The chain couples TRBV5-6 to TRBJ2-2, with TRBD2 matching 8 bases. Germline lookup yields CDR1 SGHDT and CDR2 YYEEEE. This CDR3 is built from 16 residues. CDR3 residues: CASSSSGSRNTGELFF. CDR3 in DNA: TGCGCCAGCAGCTCAAGCGGGAGCCGGAACACCGGGGAGCTGTTTTTT.

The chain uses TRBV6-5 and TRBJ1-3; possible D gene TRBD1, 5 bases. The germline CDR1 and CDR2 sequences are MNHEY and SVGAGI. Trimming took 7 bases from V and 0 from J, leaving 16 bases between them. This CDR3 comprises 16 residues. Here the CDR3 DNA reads TGTGCCAGCAACCTACTGATGAGGGGCTCTGGAAACACCATATATTTT. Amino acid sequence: CASNLLMRGSGNTIYF.

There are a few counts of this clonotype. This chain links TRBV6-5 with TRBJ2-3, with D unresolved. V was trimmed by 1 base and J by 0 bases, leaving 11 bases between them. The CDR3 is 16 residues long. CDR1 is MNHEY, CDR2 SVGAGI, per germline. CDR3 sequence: CASSYWRQPSTDTQYF. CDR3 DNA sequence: TGTGCCAGCAGTTACTGGCGGCAACCTAGCACAGATACGCAGTATTTT.

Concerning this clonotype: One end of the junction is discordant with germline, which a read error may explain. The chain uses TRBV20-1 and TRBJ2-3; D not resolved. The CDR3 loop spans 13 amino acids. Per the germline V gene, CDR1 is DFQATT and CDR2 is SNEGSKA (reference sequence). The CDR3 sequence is CSARGPRTDAQYF. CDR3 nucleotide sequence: TGCAGTGCTAGAGGCCCACGCACAGATGCGCAGTATTTT.

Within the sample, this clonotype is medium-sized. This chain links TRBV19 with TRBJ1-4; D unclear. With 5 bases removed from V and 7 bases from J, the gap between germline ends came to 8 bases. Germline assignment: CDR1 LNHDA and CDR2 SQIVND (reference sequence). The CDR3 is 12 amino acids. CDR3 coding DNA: TGTGCCAGTAGTCCTCCGGGTGAAAAACTGTTTTTT. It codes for CASSPPGEKLFF.

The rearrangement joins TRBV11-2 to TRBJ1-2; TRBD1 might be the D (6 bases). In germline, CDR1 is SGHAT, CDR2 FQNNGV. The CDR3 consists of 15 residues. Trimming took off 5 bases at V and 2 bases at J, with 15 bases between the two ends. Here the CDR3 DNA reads TGTGCCAGCAGCCCAGCGGGACAAGTAAACTATGGCTACACCTTC. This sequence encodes CASSPAGQVNYGYTF.

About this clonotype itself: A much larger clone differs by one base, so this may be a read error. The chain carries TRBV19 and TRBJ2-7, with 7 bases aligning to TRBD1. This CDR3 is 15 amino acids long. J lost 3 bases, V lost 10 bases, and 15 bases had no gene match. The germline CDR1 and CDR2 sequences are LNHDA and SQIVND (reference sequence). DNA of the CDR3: TGTGCCATTAGAGAAAGACAGGGCGCGGGCTACGAGCAGTACTTC. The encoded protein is CAIRERQGAGYEQYF.

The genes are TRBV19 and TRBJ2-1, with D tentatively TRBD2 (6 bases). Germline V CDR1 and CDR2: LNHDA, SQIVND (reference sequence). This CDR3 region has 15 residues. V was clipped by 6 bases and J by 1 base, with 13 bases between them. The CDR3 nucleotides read TGTGCCAGTAGGCTGGGGGGTCCATCCTACAATGAGCAGTTCTTC. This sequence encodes CASRLGGPSYNEQFF.